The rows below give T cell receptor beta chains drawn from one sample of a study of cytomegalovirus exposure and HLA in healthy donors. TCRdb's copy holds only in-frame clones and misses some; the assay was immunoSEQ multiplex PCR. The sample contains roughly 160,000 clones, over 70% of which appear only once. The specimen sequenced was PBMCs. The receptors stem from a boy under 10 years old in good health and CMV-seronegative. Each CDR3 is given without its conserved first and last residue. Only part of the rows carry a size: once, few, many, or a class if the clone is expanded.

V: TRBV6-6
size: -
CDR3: ASSFGGSSYEQY

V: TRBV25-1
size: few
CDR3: ASAICRAVVTDTQY

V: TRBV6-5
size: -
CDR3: ASSRNIDRNTEAF

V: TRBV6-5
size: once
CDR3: ASSNPGQAYGYT

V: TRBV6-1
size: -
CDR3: ASSEQGAGHEQY

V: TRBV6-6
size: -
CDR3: ASSYPYTGVRPEAF

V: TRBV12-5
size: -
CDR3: ASGLGLAGYEQY

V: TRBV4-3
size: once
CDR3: ASSQDNGDTSSYEQY

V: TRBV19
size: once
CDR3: ASSAVGGGETQY

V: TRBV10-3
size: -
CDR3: AISEVAGGNQPQH

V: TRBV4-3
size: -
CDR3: ASSQEGRDTQY

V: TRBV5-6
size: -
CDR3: ASSRGGALETQY

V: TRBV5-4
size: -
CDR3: ASSLATQLNTEAF

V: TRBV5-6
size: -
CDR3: ASSPVSNEQF

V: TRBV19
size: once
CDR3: ASSTDRAFRQPQH

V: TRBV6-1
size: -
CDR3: ASSEAHYSNQPQH

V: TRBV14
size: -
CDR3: ASSSRGNEQF

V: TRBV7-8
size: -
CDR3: ASSLASSGKPYEQY

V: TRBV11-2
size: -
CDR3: ASSFGSADTQY

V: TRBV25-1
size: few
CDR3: ASSGGLRSTLWQETQY

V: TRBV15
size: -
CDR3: ATSRVTGVGSYEQY

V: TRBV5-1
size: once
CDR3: ASSSNYRDGYGYT

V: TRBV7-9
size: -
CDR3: ASSSIGGLNTEAF

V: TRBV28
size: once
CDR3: ASSSAGTGSSNQPQH

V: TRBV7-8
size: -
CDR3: ASSFRRVAVTDTQY

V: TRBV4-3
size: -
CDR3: ASSQDPQGPRAYNEQF

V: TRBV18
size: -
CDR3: ASSQRGETEAF

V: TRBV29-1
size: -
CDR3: SVEDRTGRGTEAF

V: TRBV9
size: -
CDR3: ASSVGTSGSYNEQF

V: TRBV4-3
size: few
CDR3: ASSKITSSYTGELF

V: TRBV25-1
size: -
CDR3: ASSPETVATNEKLF

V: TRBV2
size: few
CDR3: ASDLSSTGPNGYT

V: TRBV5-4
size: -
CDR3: ASSHAGGGRATDTQY

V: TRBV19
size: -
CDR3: ASSDQGAGELF

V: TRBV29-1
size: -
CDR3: SSDRDTQY

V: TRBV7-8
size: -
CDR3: ASSPPGQGSRPQH

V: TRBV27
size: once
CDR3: ASSLKVAGEKLF

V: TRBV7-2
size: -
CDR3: ASSLTSGGALDTQY

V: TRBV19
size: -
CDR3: ASSISMNTEAF

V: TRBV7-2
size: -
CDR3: ASSLALPGGELF

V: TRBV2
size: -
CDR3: ASRRRRLAFLYEQF